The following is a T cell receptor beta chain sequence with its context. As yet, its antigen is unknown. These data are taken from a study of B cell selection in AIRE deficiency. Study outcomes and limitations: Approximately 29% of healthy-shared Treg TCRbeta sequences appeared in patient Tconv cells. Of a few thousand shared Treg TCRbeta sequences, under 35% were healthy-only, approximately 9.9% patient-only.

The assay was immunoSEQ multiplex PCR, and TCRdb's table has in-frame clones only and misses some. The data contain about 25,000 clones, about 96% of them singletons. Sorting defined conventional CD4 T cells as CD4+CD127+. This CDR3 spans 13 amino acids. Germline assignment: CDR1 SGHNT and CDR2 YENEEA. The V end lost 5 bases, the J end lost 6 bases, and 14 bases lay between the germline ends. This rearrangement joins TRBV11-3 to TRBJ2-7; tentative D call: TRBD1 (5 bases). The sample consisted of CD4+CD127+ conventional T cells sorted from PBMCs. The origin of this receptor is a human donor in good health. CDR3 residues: CASSLQQASEQYF. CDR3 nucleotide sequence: TGTGCCAGCAGCCTCCAACAGGCCTCCGAGCAGTACTTC. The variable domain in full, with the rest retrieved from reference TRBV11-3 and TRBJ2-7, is EAGVVQSPRYKIIEKKQPVAFWCNPISGHNTLYWYLQNLGQGPELLIRYENEEAVDDSQLPKDRFSAERLKGVDSTLKIQPAELGDSAVYLCASSLQQASEQYFGPGTRLTVT.